This T cell receptor (beta chain) was identified during a study of cytomegalovirus exposure and HLA in healthy donors. The PCR ran on 60 Vbeta and 13 Jbeta primers. Study processing details: Counted up in a later analysis, unique TCR beta chains came to approximately 83 million, with around 11 million shared. TCRdb's table, derived via immunoSEQ multiplex PCR, lists solely in-frame clones and lacks some. The DNA gave D and trimming, while V, J and clone size come from that table. The sample lists about 120,000 clones, about three quarters occurring once. The CDR3 loop spans 11 amino acids. CDR1 is SNHLY and CDR2 is FYNNEI in the germline V gene. Trimming stripped 8 bases from V and 5 bases from J, with 10 bases between. With respect to this clone: Its antigen is not identified.

Findings of the study overall: There were reportedly fewer N-insertions in an Asian-associated ancestry cluster than the roughly 700-donor mean, in a later analysis. In a later analysis, TCR beta V- and J-gene trimming showed a link to a missense DCLRE1C variant.

This chain connects TRBV2 to TRBJ2-7, with TRBD1 as a possible D gene (5 bases). Sequencing was done on a sample of PBMCs. This clonotype originated in a woman aged 40-49 years in good health and CMV-seropositive. CDR3 region: CASQVRDEQYF. CDR3 in DNA: TGTGCCAGCCAAGTCAGGGACGAGCAGTACTTC.